Below are 27 T cell receptor beta chains sequenced from a single sample in a study of blood T cell repertoires in COVID-19 (dated by TCRdb to about 2020). Receptor libraries were prepared by the immunoSEQ multiplex PCR assay. TCRdb carries this immuneACCESS record with in-frame sequences only. Its versions omit some clonotypes, under half of them owing to an unresolved V gene in the studies checked, with the rest unexplained. For this sample there are 90,000 or so clones; approximately 88% appear just once. Together, the top ten hold 8.5% to 14% of the sample. Sequences were obtained from peripheral blood. All receptors derive from a man older than 75 with acute or convalescent COVID-19.

This rearrangement joins TRBV19 to TRBJ2-3; 9 bases fit TRBD1. Germline V gives CDR1 LNHDA, CDR2 SQIVND (reference sequence). The V gene end was trimmed by 4 bases and the J gene end by 1 base; junction bases not matched to a gene: 9. This CDR3 has 17 residues. CDR3: CASSKDRGPAGTDTQYF. In nucleotides, the CDR3 is TGTGCCAGTAGTAAGGACAGGGGACCGGCCGGCACAGATACGCAGTATTTT.

The genes are TRBV11-3 and TRBJ1-1; D perhaps matches TRBD1 (5 bases). This CDR3 has 15 residues. Germline-derived CDR1 and CDR2 are SGHNT and YENEEA. V lost 0 bases and J 5 bases, leaving 13 bases between the germline ends. The CDR3 loop is CASSLDGAMGTEAFF. Here the CDR3 DNA reads TGTGCCAGCAGCTTAGATGGGGCAATGGGAACTGAAGCTTTCTTT. Variable domain in full (rest from reference TRBV11-3 and TRBJ1-1): EAGVVQSPRYKIIEKKQPVAFWCNPISGHNTLYWYLQNLGQGPELLIRYENEEAVDDSQLPKDRFSAERLKGVDSTLKIQPAELGDSAVYLCASSLDGAMGTEAFFGQGTRLTVV.

CDR3 sequence (DNA): TGTGCCACCGGGGGTAGGATTTGGGAGACCCAGTACTTC. It translates to CATGGRIWETQYF. This chain joins TRBV10-3 and TRBJ2-5; D is perhaps TRBD2 (6 bases). The CDR3 extends over 13 amino acids. Trimming pared 10 bases from V and 5 bases from J, leaving 17 bases between. Germline V gene data show CDR1 as ENHRY and CDR2 as SYGVKD.

The V gene is TRBV6-2 or TRBV6-3, the J gene TRBJ1-2; D is perhaps TRBD1 (5 bases). V was shortened by 6 bases and J by 4 bases, with 12 bases between the two germline ends. CDR1 is MNHEY, CDR2 SVGEGT, per germline. CDR3 length: 13 residues. The CDR3 loop is CASSHRDSYGYTF. Here the CDR3 DNA reads TGTGCCAGCAGCCATCGCGACAGCTATGGCTACACCTTC.

The chain combines TRBV2 with TRBJ2-1, with 10 bases fitting TRBD2. CDR3 length equals 16 residues. V shed 3 bases, J shed 2 bases, and the junction held 4 bases outside the gene matches. Germline V gene lookup returns CDR1 SNHLY and CDR2 FYNNEI. The CDR3 nucleotides are TGTGCCAGCAGTGACCCTAGCGGGGGAACCTACAATGAGCAGTTCTTC. Encoded protein: CASSDPSGGTYNEQFF.

The chain links TRBV14 to TRBJ2-7; TRBD2 aligns across 7 bases. Germline V gene lookup returns CDR1 SGHDN and CDR2 FVKESK. The trim removed 1 base at V and 1 base at J, leaving 4 bases unmatched. This CDR3 is built from 15 residues. The CDR3 loop is CASSQVPSGSYEQYF. The CDR3 DNA sequence: TGTGCCAGCAGCCAAGTTCCTAGCGGTTCCTACGAGCAGTACTTC. Looking up the rest from reference TRBV14 and TRBJ2-7 gives the full variable domain: EAGVTQFPSHSVIEKGQTVTLRCDPISGHDNLYWYRRVMGKEIKFLLHFVKESKQDESGMPNNRFLAERTGGTYSTLKVQPAELEDSGVYFCASSQVPSGSYEQYFGPGTRLTVT.

V and J are TRBV19 and TRBJ1-6, with D perhaps TRBD1 (5 bases). This CDR3 spans 14 amino acids. V lost 6 bases and J lost 9, with 15 bases in between. CDR1 and CDR2 (germline): LNHDA, SQIVND (reference sequence). CDR3 amino acids: CASRDRGSTSPLHF. The CDR3 nucleotides read TGTGCCAGTAGGGACCGGGGGTCGACTTCACCCCTCCACTTT.

The rearrangement links TRBV5-6 to TRBJ1-5, with 9 bases that match TRBD1. The junction had 10 bases not matched to a gene; V was cut back by 4 bases and J by 5 bases. There are 16 residues in the CDR3. Germline lookup yields CDR1 SGHDT and CDR2 YYEEEE. CDR3 loop: CASSTGTGTWYQPQHF. The CDR3 DNA sequence: TGTGCCAGCAGCACTGGGACAGGGACATGGTATCAGCCCCAGCATTTT.

The chain combines TRBV6-2 or TRBV6-3 with TRBJ1-2; 7 bases agree with TRBD1. This CDR3 is built from 15 residues. The V gene end was trimmed by 6 bases and the J gene end by 8 bases; junction bases not matched to a gene: 15. Germline assignment: CDR1 MNHEY and CDR2 SVGEGT. CDR3 sequence reads: CASSSGTALQGGYTF. The CDR3 bases are TGTGCCAGCAGCTCGGGGACAGCTCTGCAGGGGGGCTACACCTTC.

The V gene is TRBV6-1, the J gene TRBJ1-2; D is perhaps TRBD1 (6 bases). The length of the CDR3 is 15 residues. V gave up 2 bases and J gave up 5 bases, with 15 bases separating them. Germline V gene lookup returns CDR1 MNHNS and CDR2 SASEGT. CDR3 amino acids: CASSETGTKNYGYTF. As DNA, the CDR3 is TGTGCCAGCAGTGAAACCGGGACAAAGAATTATGGCTACACCTTC.

This clone was detected a few times. The rearrangement links TRBV3-1 (or the pseudogene TRBV3-2) to TRBJ2-7; D may be TRBD2 (5 bases). This CDR3 contains 14 residues. Germline V gene sequence: CDR1 LGHDT, CDR2 YNNKEL (reference sequence). The ends were cut back, 4 bases at V and 3 bases at J, with 13 bases in the middle. CDR3 nucleotides: TGTGCCAGCAGCCGGACTCAACTGGGCTACGAGCAGTACTTC. This codes for CASSRTQLGYEQYF.

J is TRBJ2-1 and V is TRBV5-1; 8 bases match TRBD2. The CDR3 has 14 amino acids. After removal of 7 bases from V and 8 bases from J, the junction contained 11 bases not matched to a gene. Germline V gives CDR1 SGHRS, CDR2 YFSETQ. This CDR3 is CASVGGDLFDEQFF. CDR3 DNA: TGCGCCAGCGTCGGGGGGGATCTTTTCGATGAGCAGTTCTTC. The full variable domain, rest sourced from reference TRBV5-1 and TRBJ2-1, is KAGVTQTPRYLIKTRGQQVTLSCSPISGHRSVSWYQQTPGQGLQFLFEYFSETQRNKGNFPGRFSGRQFSNSRSEMNVSTLELGDSALYLCASVGGDLFDEQFFGPGTRLTVL.

The J gene is TRBJ1-2, the V gene TRBV5-1; no clear D. The CDR3 has 12 amino acids. CDR1 is SGHRS, CDR2 YFSETQ, per germline. V gave up 1 base and J gave up 7 bases, with 8 bases separating them. The CDR3 DNA reads as TGCGCCAGCAGCTTGACCGAGGGTGGCTACACCTTC. Residues: CASSLTEGGYTF.

The CDR3 DNA is TGTGCCAGCCAGGGGCAAGGGGGTCGAGAGACCCAGTACTTC. It specifies CASQGQGGRETQYF. The chain uses TRBV27 and TRBJ2-5; the D gene is possibly TRBD1 (6 bases). The V end lost 8 bases, the J end lost 4 bases, and 17 bases lay between the germline ends. The CDR3 has 14 amino acids. The germline V gene encodes CDR1 MNHEY and CDR2 SMNVEV (reference sequence).

This chain connects TRBV7-6 to TRBJ1-4; D not resolved. CDR3 length: 14 residues. Germline values: CDR1 SGHVS, CDR2 FNYEAQ. Trimming left V 6 bases short and J 0 bases short, with 8 bases between. CDR3 in DNA: TGTGCCAGCAGTGCCGAGGCAACTAATGAAAAACTGTTTTTT. This encodes CASSAEATNEKLFF.

This clone has only one observation. The chain couples TRBV7-2 to TRBJ1-1; D unresolved. The CDR3 covers 15 residues. Trimming took 5 bases from V and 1 from J, leaving 14 bases between them. Germline CDR1 SGHTA, CDR2 FQGNSA. CDR3 sequence: CASSLPLAGNTEAFF. CDR3 DNA sequence: TGTGCCAGCAGCCTCCCCTTGGCGGGGAACACTGAAGCTTTCTTT. The full variable domain, rest sourced from reference TRBV7-2 and TRBJ1-1, is GAGVSQSPSNKVTEKGKDVELRCDPISGHTALYWYRQSLGQGLEFLIYFQGNSAPDKSGLPSDRFSAERTGGSVSTLTIQRTQQEDSAVYLCASSLPLAGNTEAFFGQGTRLTVV.

The chain carries TRBV7-9 and TRBJ1-5; D is possibly TRBD1 (6 bases). Trimming removed 1 base at V and 6 bases at J, with 10 bases between. The CDR3 runs to 14 residues. In germline, CDR1 is SEHNR, CDR2 FQNEAQ (reference sequence). In DNA, the CDR3 is TGTGCCAGCAGCTTAGAGGGGGGGAGTCAGCCCCAGCATTTT. Encoded protein: CASSLEGGSQPQHF.

The chain is built from TRBV25-1 and TRBJ1-1, with 7 bases aligning to TRBD1. The CDR3 has 15 residues. Germline V lookup: CDR1 MGHDK, CDR2 SYGVNS. V lost 6 bases, J lost 0 bases, and 7 bases stayed unmatched. The CDR3 DNA follows: TGTGCCAGCAGGATAGGGGGACAGATGAACACTGAAGCTTTCTTT. Its translation is CASRIGGQMNTEAFF.

The CDR3 loop reads CASSIGAAGANVLTF. CDR3 in DNA: TGTGCCAGTAGTATAGGGGCTGCTGGGGCCAACGTCCTGACTTTC. The V gene is TRBV19, the J gene TRBJ2-6; D gene unclear. Trimming took 1 base from V and 2 from J, leaving 6 bases between them. Germline V gene data show CDR1 as LNHDA and CDR2 as SQIVND (reference sequence). This CDR3 is built from 15 residues.

This clone was counted a single time. The chain carries TRBV5-1 and TRBJ1-1; 7 bases are shared with TRBD1. This CDR3 comprises 15 residues. Germline V gene sequence: CDR1 SGHRS, CDR2 YFSETQ. The ends lost 7 bases at V and 1 base at J; junction bases unmatched: 10. This CDR3 reads CASGETGNPNTEAFF. CDR3 in DNA: TGCGCCAGCGGGGAGACAGGGAATCCGAACACTGAAGCTTTCTTT.

This clone is a singleton in its sample. The rearrangement joins TRBV7-9 to TRBJ2-5, with TRBD1 as a possible D gene (5 bases). The germline V gene has CDR1 SEHNR and CDR2 FQNEAQ (reference sequence). This CDR3 has 15 amino acids. With 1 base removed from V and 4 bases from J, the gap between germline ends came to 13 bases. CDR3: CASSLGIGAGETQYF. DNA for the CDR3: TGTGCCAGCAGCTTAGGGATAGGGGCCGGAGAGACCCAGTACTTC. Together with reference TRBV7-9 and TRBJ2-5, the CDR3 gives the full variable domain: DTGVSQNPRHKITKRGQNVTFRCDPISEHNRLYWYRQTLGQGPEFLTYFQNEAQLEKSRLLSDRFSAERPKGSFSTLEIQRTEQGDSAMYLCASSLGIGAGETQYFGPGTRLLVL.

The chain joins TRBV28 to TRBJ1-1; 9 nucleotides agree with TRBD1. CDR3 length: 16 residues. Germline CDR1 and CDR2: MDHEN and SYDVKM. Unmatched junction bases numbered 10, after V lost 7 bases and J lost 1 base. CDR3: CASTTGGASWNTEAFF. The CDR3 coding sequence is TGTGCCAGCACCACAGGGGGCGCTAGTTGGAACACTGAAGCTTTCTTT.

The chain employs TRBV27 and TRBJ2-5, with TRBD2 matching 9 bases. V dropped 4 bases and J dropped 5; count of bases not matched to a gene: 17. Germline CDR1 is MNHEY and CDR2 is SMNVEV (reference sequence). The CDR3 has 18 residues. The CDR3 sequence is CASSSPRQGRGGRETQYF. The CDR3 DNA reads as TGTGCCAGCAGTTCCCCCCGTCAGGGGCGGGGGGGCAGGGAGACCCAGTACTTC.

V gene TRBV19 combines with J gene TRBJ1-2; TRBD1 aligns across 8 bases. Per germline, CDR1 LNHDA and CDR2 SQIVND (reference sequence). The CDR3 sequence is 15 residues long. The junction had 10 bases not matched to a gene; V was cut back by 6 bases and J by 4 bases. The CDR3 loop is CASRTTGGSRYGYTF. The CDR3 DNA reads as TGTGCCAGTAGAACTACAGGGGGTTCTCGCTATGGCTACACCTTC.

The CDR3 nucleotides read TGCAGCGTTTCACCGGGACTCTCAAGCTCTGGGGCCAACGTCCTGACTTTC. It encodes CSVSPGLSSSGANVLTF. V usage is TRBV29-1 and J usage is TRBJ2-6; D perhaps matches TRBD2 (6 bases). The germline V and J ends were trimmed by 5 bases and 0 bases, with 17 bases remaining between them. CDR3 size: 17 residues. The germline V gene has CDR1 SQVTM and CDR2 ANQGSEA.

A few counts support this clone. The rearrangement uses TRBV7-2 and TRBJ1-1; TRBD1 matches at 8 bases. The CDR3 consists of 16 residues. The trim removed 0 bases at V and 0 bases at J, leaving 3 bases unmatched. Germline lookup yields CDR1 SGHTA and CDR2 FQGNSA. As DNA, the CDR3 is TGTGCCAGCAGCTTAGCCAGGGGGCGCGTGAACACTGAAGCTTTCTTT. Its protein product is CASSLARGRVNTEAFF.

This chain uses TRBV7-3 with TRBJ1-1; D remains unclear. In germline, CDR1 is SGHTA, CDR2 FQGTGA. The CDR3 loop spans 13 amino acids. V was clipped by 4 bases and J by 4 bases, with 10 bases between them. This CDR3 is CASSSAGGTEAFF. CDR3 DNA: TGTGCCAGCAGCTCGGCGGGTGGCACTGAAGCTTTCTTT.